This T cell receptor (beta chain) was found in a study of blood T cell repertoires in COVID-19 (dated by TCRdb to about 2020). In terms of the full investigation: Samples from collaborators originated in the United States, Italy and Spain and spanned both the acute and convalescent phases of COVID-19. The material from the prospective study consisted of cDNA or gDNA derived from T cells, B-cell-depleted T cells, or PBMCs. The dataset comprised deeply sampled blood TCRbeta repertoires from subjects exposed to, actively infected with, or recovered from COVID-19. The repertoires were made available in a free public database intended to serve as a resource for research on the immune response to SARS-CoV-2. The samples were drawn from the first 160 participants of the ongoing ImmuneRACE study and from about 1,200 subjects provided by 6 global collaborators. Nearly every sample came with metadata listing a de-identified subject ID, COVID-19 status, age in years and sex. Where HLA class I and class II types were available, the types were taken from metadata supplied by the sample provider, not from assay-based typing.

TCRbeta CDR3 regions were amplified from genomic DNA by means of the immunoSEQ Assay, a bias-controlled multiplex PCR. The authors' pipeline ran thus. Nucleated cell counts per sample were estimated from amplification of reference gene primers within the assay. To quantify the absolute abundance of each unique TCRbeta CDR3 rearrangement, sequence reads were collapsed and filtered. For each sample, productive Simpson clonality was calculated as the square root of Simpson's diversity index over productive rearrangements. The source is immuneACCESS, and TCRdb retained only in-frame sequences with V and J called. Part of the clones is not carried over; for the studies checked, unresolved V genes explain less than half of this, and the remainder is unexplained. V, J and clone size reflect that table, while D and trimming were determined from the DNA. Within this sample are roughly 250,000 clones, with approximately 84% of them counted one time only. The ten largest clones represent about 3.3% of the sample.

Enrolling through a virtual design, the prospective study's participants ranged in age from about 18 to 89 years and lived across 20 to 30 United States geographic areas. Cohort assignment in the prospective study relied on participant-reported clinical history from a screening survey and a study questionnaire. Mobile phlebotomists in the prospective study collected whole blood, serum and a nasopharyngeal or oropharyngeal swab from every participant. Prospective study participants could optionally give additional blood draws and questionnaires over an approximately 2-month period. Blood samples from the prospective study were shipped frozen or at room temperature prior to DNA extraction. As regards this clone: Its antigen is still unknown. Base qualities are not at hand, and no much larger clone is one base apart.

V is trimmed back by 4 bases and J by 4 bases, and the junction contains 6 bases that no gene match accounts for. Reading from cysteine to phenylalanine, the CDR3 counts 14 amino acids. The retained sequence is limited to the CDR3, 42 bases, with the frame set at the first base. CDR1 SGHKS and CDR2 YYEKEE were looked up in the germline V gene (reference sequence). Overall study outcomes, separate from this receptor: How much clinical and demographic metadata was included differed by source and by participant, and the metadata was provided uncurated.

The sequence derives from a woman aged 40 to 50 with acute COVID-19. Sequenced input: PBMCs or T cells enriched from blood (not recorded which). The chain couples TRBV5-5 to TRBJ2-5, with 8 central nucleotides matching TRBD2. The bases are TGTGCCAGCAGCCACGGGAGGGCCACAGAGACCCAGTACTTC. Translated, this gives CASSHGRATETQYF. The reference TRBV5-5 and TRBJ2-5 proteins fill in what lies around the CDR3, so the full variable domain reads DAGVTQSPTHLIKTRGQQVTLRCSPISGHKSVSWYQQVLGQGPQFIFQYYEKEERGRGNFPDRFSARQFPNYSSELNVNALLLGDSALYLCASSHGRATETQYFGPGTRLLVL.